Shown below are 18 T cell receptor beta chains from a single sample sequenced in a study of long-term antiretroviral therapy in people with HIV. Investigators performed immunoSEQ version v3.0 at survey level. TCRdb's copy holds only in-frame clones and misses some; the assay was immunoSEQ multiplex PCR. The table records tens of thousands of clones, 70% to 85% of them present only once. This sample comprised unsorted PBMCs, obtained 0.1 years before starting antiretroviral therapy. The receptors originated from a man younger than 35 with HIV.

The rearrangement links TRBV5-4 to TRBJ1-5; D ambiguous. Trimming stripped 2 bases from V and 0 bases from J, with 3 bases between. Germline CDR1 SGHNT, CDR2 YYREEE (reference sequence). The CDR3 runs to 13 residues. This chain's CDR3 is CASSLNSNQPQHF. The CDR3 region has the DNA TGTGCCAGCAGCTTAAATAGCAATCAGCCCCAGCATTTT. Complete variable domain (other parts from reference TRBV5-4 and TRBJ1-5): ETGVTQSPTHLIKTRGQQVTLRCSSQSGHNTVSWYQQALGQGPQFIFQYYREEENGRGNFPPRFSGLQFPNYSSELNVNALELDDSALYLCASSLNSNQPQHFGDGTRLSIL.

This clone was seen a single time. The rearrangement uses TRBV29-1 and TRBJ1-1; possible D gene TRBD1, 5 bases. Trimming stripped 1 base from V and 6 bases from J, with 18 bases between. This CDR3 has 15 residues. CDR1 is SQVTM, CDR2 ANQGSEA, per germline. Written as DNA, the CDR3 is TGCAGCGTTGAAGTAACCCGCAGGGTTACCCCTGAAGCTTTCTTT. Its protein product is CSVEVTRRVTPEAFF.

This clone was counted between two and nine times. CDR3 bases: TGTGCCAGCAGCGCAGGGACCGCCCGCCTGCCCCAGCATTTT. Its protein is CASSAGTARLPQHF. This chain links TRBV7-8 with TRBJ1-5; D might be TRBD1 (5 bases). The V gene lost 5 bases and the J gene lost 9 bases, with 17 bases spanning the gap. This CDR3 region has 14 residues. Germline CDR1 SGHVS, CDR2 FQNEAQ.

The chain uses TRBV6-5 and TRBJ2-1; D not certain. V was cut by 0 bases and J by 8 bases, with 2 bases left in between. From germline, CDR1 is MNHEY and CDR2 SVGAGI. There are 11 residues in the CDR3. Written as DNA, the CDR3 is TGTGCCAGCAGTTACTCGGATGAGCAGTTCTTC. Residues: CASSYSDEQFF.

J is TRBJ2-5 and V is TRBV4-1; 11 bases line up with TRBD2. Germline V gene data show CDR1 as MGHRA and CDR2 as YSYEKL. With V trimmed by 2 bases and J by 4 bases, 9 bases remained unmatched. The CDR3 runs to 17 residues. CDR3 in DNA: TGCGCCAGCAGCCAACTTACTAGCGGGAGAGGTTCAGAGACCCAGTACTTC. This translates into CASSQLTSGRGSETQYF.

This sequence joins TRBV19 and TRBJ2-3; D is unclear. The germline gives CDR1 LNHDA, CDR2 SQIVND (reference sequence). V shed 5 bases and J shed 0 bases, with 15 bases lying between them. This CDR3 comprises 16 residues. The CDR3 DNA reads as TGTGCCAGTAGTCCTAGGTCAGGCACTAGCACAGATACGCAGTATTTT. As protein: CASSPRSGTSTDTQYF.

The gene calls are TRBV9 and TRBJ2-5; D ambiguous. The CDR3 has 14 amino acids. The V gene's germline CDR1 is SGDLS and CDR2 YYNGEE. Trimming stripped 0 bases from V and 3 bases from J, with 9 bases between. The chain's CDR3 is CASSVELTEETQYF. CDR3 sequence (DNA): TGTGCCAGCAGCGTAGAACTAACCGAAGAGACCCAGTACTTC. The full variable domain, its missing parts supplied by reference TRBV9 and TRBJ2-5, is DSGVTQTPKHLITATGQRVTLRCSPRSGDLSVYWYQQSLDQGLQFLIQYYNGEERAKGNILERFSAQQFPDLHSELNLSSLELGDSALYFCASSVELTEETQYFGPGTRLLVL.

The count of this clone is one. This chain connects TRBV27 to TRBJ2-7, with TRBD2 matching over 9 bases. The V gene end was trimmed by 0 bases and the J gene end by 2 bases; junction bases not matched to a gene: 8. CDR1 and CDR2 (germline): MNHEY, SMNVEV (reference sequence). The CDR3 runs to 17 residues. The CDR3 is CASSLSRLAGRTYEQYF. CDR3 bases: TGTGCCAGCAGTTTATCCCGCCTAGCGGGAAGAACCTACGAGCAGTACTTC.

This clone was seen more than once but under ten times. CDR3 in DNA: TGTGCCAGCAGCCAAGATTGGACAGTGGTTGAAAAACTGTTTTTT. It codes for CASSQDWTVVEKLFF. This rearrangement joins TRBV4-2 to TRBJ1-4; weak D call: TRBD1 (6 bases). Germline lookup yields CDR1 LGHNA and CDR2 YNFKEQ. The V and J ends lost 0 bases and 7 bases respectively, with 12 bases between them. The CDR3 sequence is 15 residues long.

V and J are TRBV5-1 and TRBJ1-1; D is undetermined. The germline V gene has CDR1 SGHRS and CDR2 YFSETQ. Trimming left V 3 bases short and J 1 base short, with 7 bases between. This CDR3 spans 13 amino acids. In DNA form, the CDR3 reads TGCGCCAGCAGCTCGGAGGGGAACACTGAAGCTTTCTTT. Residues: CASSSEGNTEAFF. The variable domain in full, completed from reference TRBV5-1 and TRBJ1-1, reads KAGVTQTPRYLIKTRGQQVTLSCSPISGHRSVSWYQQTPGQGLQFLFEYFSETQRNKGNFPGRFSGRQFSNSRSEMNVSTLELGDSALYLCASSSEGNTEAFFGQGTRLTVV.

The rearrangement joins TRBV2 to TRBJ1-1; TRBD1 matches at 7 bases. This CDR3 contains 12 residues. The trim removed 7 bases at V and 8 bases at J, leaving 7 bases unmatched. Germline V gene sequence: CDR1 SNHLY, CDR2 FYNNEI. The chain's CDR3 is CASMREGAEAFF. CDR3 bases: TGTGCCAGCATGAGAGAGGGGGCCGAAGCTTTCTTT.

V and J are TRBV2 and TRBJ2-3, with D possibly TRBD2 on 5 matching bases. From germline, CDR1 is SNHLY and CDR2 FYNNEI. Trimming stripped 3 bases from V and 1 base from J, with 14 bases between. The length of the CDR3 is 16 residues. The CDR3 here is CASSDKLVRGTDTQYF. The CDR3 nucleotides are TGTGCCAGCAGTGATAAACTAGTGCGGGGCACAGATACGCAGTATTTT.

This chain uses TRBV9 with TRBJ2-7; the match to TRBD1 covers 7 bases. J was trimmed by 0 bases and V by 3 bases; bases with no gene match: 6. The length of the CDR3 is 15 residues. Germline V gene data show CDR1 as SGDLS and CDR2 as YYNGEE. In DNA, the CDR3 is TGTGCCAGCAGCGAAGACAGGGTCCCCTCCTACGAGCAGTACTTC. Amino acids: CASSEDRVPSYEQYF.

The J gene is TRBJ1-2, the V gene TRBV9; D call uncertain. Trimming cost V 8 bases and J 1 base, with 9 bases left between them. Germline-derived CDR1 and CDR2 are SGDLS and YYNGEE. CDR3 length equals 12 residues. The CDR3 coding sequence is TGTGCCAGTAATCAGGATAACTATGGCTACACCTTC. Residues: CASNQDNYGYTF.

This rearrangement joins TRBV18 to TRBJ2-5, with D perhaps being TRBD1 or TRBD2 (6 bases each). V lost 3 bases and J lost 7, with 12 bases in between. The CDR3 has 13 amino acids. CDR1 is KGHSH and CDR2 is LQKENI in the germline V gene. This CDR3 is CASSPDGGGTQYF. The CDR3 coding sequence is TGTGCCAGCTCACCGGACGGAGGGGGGACCCAGTACTTC.

The chain is built from TRBV7-8 and TRBJ2-7; D gene ambiguous. With 1 base removed from V and 0 bases from J, the gap between germline ends came to 10 bases. From germline, CDR1 is SGHVS and CDR2 FQNEAQ. The CDR3 contains 15 residues. The CDR3 region is CASSLGPVSSYEQYF. DNA of the CDR3: TGTGCCAGCAGCTTAGGCCCGGTTAGCTCCTACGAGCAGTACTTC.

This clone showed up just once. The gene calls are TRBV6-5 and TRBJ1-1; tentative D call: TRBD1 (5 bases). The CDR3 spans 13 residues. Trimming cost V 2 bases and J 5 bases, with 9 bases left between them. Germline V lookup: CDR1 MNHEY, CDR2 SVGAGI. The CDR3 region is CASSYGGGTEAFF. DNA for the CDR3: TGTGCCAGCAGTTACGGGGGGGGAACTGAAGCTTTCTTT.

This chain connects TRBV19 to TRBJ1-2, with a possible D match to TRBD1 (5 bases). V was cut by 1 base and J by 6 bases, with 15 bases left in between. This CDR3 has 15 residues. Germline V lookup: CDR1 LNHDA, CDR2 SQIVND (reference sequence). For the CDR3, the DNA is TGTGCCAGTAGTATAGCTTGGGGCGACGGGAATGGCTACACCTTC. Encoded protein: CASSIAWGDGNGYTF.